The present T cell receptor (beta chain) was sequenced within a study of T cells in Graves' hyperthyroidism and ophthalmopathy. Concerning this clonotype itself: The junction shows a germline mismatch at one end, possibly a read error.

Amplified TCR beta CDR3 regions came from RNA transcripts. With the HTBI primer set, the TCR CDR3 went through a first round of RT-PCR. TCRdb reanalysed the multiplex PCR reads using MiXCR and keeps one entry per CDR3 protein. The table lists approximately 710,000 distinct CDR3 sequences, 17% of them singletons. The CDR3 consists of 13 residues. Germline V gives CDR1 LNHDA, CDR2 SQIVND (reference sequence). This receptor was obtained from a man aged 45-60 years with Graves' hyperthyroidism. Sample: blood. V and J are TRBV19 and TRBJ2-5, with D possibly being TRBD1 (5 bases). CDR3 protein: CASGIAGQETQYF. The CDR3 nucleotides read TGTGCCAGTGGTATCGCAGGGCAAGAGACCCAGTACTTC.